The rows below give T cell receptor beta chains drawn from one sample of a study of shared clonotypes between healthy human individuals. Generated by immunoSEQ multiplex PCR, the TCRdb table keeps only in-frame clones and is missing some. This table holds 550,000 to 600,000 clones, more than 95% found once. The sample comprised naive CD8+ T cells sorted from blood. The receptors originated from a man aged 25 to 40 in good health. Both conserved end residues are part of each CDR3. A D gene is named only where the DNA matches it firmly. Rows give clone size only sometimes, using once, few, many, or a class for an expanded clone.

>.|TRBV25-1|.|TRBJ1-4
TGTGCCAGCAGTGAATACTCCAGGGATGAAAAACTGTTTTTT
CASSEYSRDEKLFF
>.|TRBV27|.|TRBJ1-1
TGTGCCAGCAGTTTATTGGGGGAGAACACTGAAGCTTTCTTT
CASSLLGENTEAFF
>once|TRBV19|.|TRBJ2-1
TGTGCCAGTAGTATCCGATTCAATGAGCAGTTCTTC
CASSIRFNEQFF
>.|TRBV15|TRBD2|TRBJ2-5
TGTGCCACCAGCAGAGAAGCAACTAGCGGGAGAGGCGTCGGAGAGACCCAGTACTTC
CATSREATSGRGVGETQYF
>.|TRBV4-2|.|TRBJ1-4
TGTGCCAGCAGCGCACGGGACCGGGGGAAAGAGGAGGTTGAAAAACTGTTTTTT
CASSARDRGKEEVEKLFF
>once|TRBV9|.|TRBJ2-1
TGTGCCAGCAGCGTAGACGCTGAATACCCAAACAATGAGCAGTTCTTC
CASSVDAEYPNNEQFF
>.|TRBV2|.|TRBJ2-1
TGTGCCAGCAGTTCCCTCGAGCTAGGTCGGGAAAACAATGAGCAGTTCTTC
CASSSLELGRENNEQFF
>once|TRBV15|.|TRBJ2-5
TGTGCCACCAGCAGAGATCTGGGGGAGGAGACCCAGTACTTC
CATSRDLGEETQYF
>.|TRBV19|.|TRBJ2-7
TGTGCCAGTAGTATGACCAGCGGCACCTACGAGCAGTACTTC
CASSMTSGTYEQYF
>.|TRBV21-1|.|TRBJ1-2
TGTGCCAGCAGCAAATGGACAGCTACCTATGGCTACACCTTC
CASSKWTATYGYTF
>.|TRBV5-6|.|TRBJ2-7
TGTGCCAGCAGCGAGGCAGGAATCACCTACGAGCAGTACTTC
CASSEAGITYEQYF
>.|TRBV11-2|TRBD1|TRBJ1-2
TGTGCCAGCAGCTTAGACCCGGGACAGTTCCATGGCTACACCTTC
CASSLDPGQFHGYTF
>.|TRBV7-9|.|TRBJ2-6
TGTGCCAGCAGCCAAAATTCTGGGGCCAACGTCCTGACTTTC
CASSQNSGANVLTF
>.|TRBV9|TRBD2|TRBJ2-1
TGTGCCAGCAGCGTAGGGGAGGGCTATGAGCAGTTCTTC
CASSVGEGYEQFF
>.|TRBV28|TRBD1|TRBJ2-7
TGTGCCAGCACTGACAGGGGCGGGTCCTACGAGCAGTACTTC
CASTDRGGSYEQYF
>.|TRBV5-5|.|TRBJ2-1
TGTGCCAGCAGCTTGAGTCTAAACCCCTACAATGAGCAGTTCTTC
CASSLSLNPYNEQFF
>.|TRBV18|TRBD2|TRBJ2-6
TGTGCCACCCGGGGGACTAGCGGGTCTGTTCCTGGGGCCAACGTCCTGACTTTC
CATRGTSGSVPGANVLTF
>once|TRBV6-1|TRBD2|TRBJ2-1
TGTGCCAGCAGTGGATCGACTAGCGGGTCCTACAATGAGCAGTTCTTC
CASSGSTSGSYNEQFF
>.|TRBV14|.|TRBJ2-7
TGTGCCAGCAGCTTGCAATCCGGGACTCCCTTTTTCGAGCAGTACTTC
CASSLQSGTPFFEQYF
>.|TRBV5-1|TRBD2|TRBJ2-3
TGCGCCAGCAGCTTGGTAGGGAATAGCGGGACAGATACGCAGTATTTT
CASSLVGNSGTDTQYF
>once|TRBV28|TRBD1|TRBJ1-1
TGTGCCAGCCGGACAGGGCTCTTGGGCACTGAAGCTTTCTTT
CASRTGLLGTEAFF
>.|TRBV27|.|TRBJ2-7
TGTGCCAGCAGTTCCCCGGACTACGAGCAGTACTTC
CASSSPDYEQYF
>.|TRBV5-1|.|TRBJ2-7
TGCGCCAGCAGCTTGGACCGGTACGAGCAGTACTTC
CASSLDRYEQYF
>.|TRBV10-1|.|TRBJ2-5
TGCGCCAGCAGTGAGGACCGACCGGGAGAGACCCAGTACTTC
CASSEDRPGETQYF
>.|TRBV9|TRBD2|TRBJ2-7
TGTGCCAGCAGCGTCGGGACTAGCGGGGGCTACGAGCAGTACTTC
CASSVGTSGGYEQYF
>.|TRBV4-3|TRBD2|TRBJ2-6
TGCGCCAGCAGCCGAACATGGGGGGGATTCTCTGGGGCCAACGTCCTGACTTTC
CASSRTWGGFSGANVLTF
>once|TRBV9|.|TRBJ2-1
TGTGCCAGCAGCGTTAGGGCTAGCCAAAACAATGAGCAGTTCTTC
CASSVRASQNNEQFF
>.|TRBV4-1|.|TRBJ2-7
TGCGCCAGCAGCCAAGATTACACGGCCTACGAGCAGTACTTC
CASSQDYTAYEQYF